This is a list of T cell receptor beta chains from one sample in a study of blood T cell repertoires in COVID-19. Method: immunoSEQ multiplex PCR; TCRdb's copy keeps in-frame clones and lacks some. The table records about 380,000 clones, 85% of them present only once. Sequencing used peripheral blood. These receptors were collected from a woman between 18 and 29 years old with acute or convalescent COVID-19. The CDR3 runs from the conserved cysteine through the conserved F or W. Each record gives: V gene, clone size, J gene, D gene, CDR3 protein, CDR3 DNA. D genes are given only for firm matches. Clone size appears in some rows only: once, few, many, or a class for an expanded clone.

TRBV7-9	.	TRBJ1-4	TRBD1	CASSPTGFNEKLFF	TGTGCCAGCAGCCCGACAGGGTTTAATGAAAAACTGTTTTTT
TRBV27	.	TRBJ2-1	.	CASSSTGRNEQFF	TGTGCCAGCAGCAGTACAGGGCGCAATGAGCAGTTCTTC
TRBV3-1/TRBV3-2	.	TRBJ2-1	.	CASSQAGEQFF	TGTGCCAGCAGCCAAGCGGGTGAGCAGTTCTTC
TRBV18	.	TRBJ2-3	TRBD1	CASSQGQGSTDTQYF	TGTGCCAGCTCACAGGGACAGGGAAGCACAGATACGCAGTATTTT
TRBV5-1	.	TRBJ2-5	.	CASSGAGLQETQYF	TGCGCCAGCAGCGGCGCGGGACTGCAAGAGACCCAGTACTTC
TRBV2	once	TRBJ1-5	TRBD1	CASSARTGGVQPQHF	TGTGCCAGCAGTGCTAGGACAGGGGGTGTTCAGCCCCAGCATTTT
TRBV3-1/TRBV3-2	.	TRBJ1-4	.	CASSHYSRGSEKLFF	TGTGCCAGCAGCCATTACAGTAGGGGCAGTGAAAAACTGTTTTTT
TRBV10-3	.	TRBJ1-2	TRBD1	CAISEKATGVGYTF	TGTGCCATCAGTGAGAAGGCGACAGGGGTTGGCTACACCTTC
TRBV9	.	TRBJ2-3	.	CASSPLPPLSTDTQYF	TGTGCCAGCAGCCCCCTCCCCCCCCTTAGCACAGATACGCAGTATTTT
TRBV6-2/TRBV6-3	once	TRBJ2-1	TRBD2	CASSWTSGDFNEQFF	TGTGCCAGCAGTTGGACTAGCGGGGATTTCAATGAGCAGTTCTTC
TRBV4-1	.	TRBJ1-2	TRBD1	CASSQAGQGGYGYTF	TGCGCCAGCAGCCAGGCCGGACAGGGCGGGTATGGCTACACCTTC
TRBV10-3	.	TRBJ1-5	.	CAISESREGQPQHF	TGTGCCATCAGTGAGTCCAGGGAAGGTCAGCCCCAGCATTTT
TRBV5-4	.	TRBJ2-3	TRBD1	CASSSPGTGGADTQYF	TGTGCCAGCAGCTCTCCCGGGACAGGGGGCGCAGATACGCAGTATTTT
TRBV6-5	.	TRBJ2-1	.	CASSSGYHNEQFF	TGTGCCAGCAGCAGCGGCTACCACAATGAGCAGTTCTTC
TRBV27	.	TRBJ1-6	TRBD1	CASSYAGGNSPLHF	TGTGCCAGCAGTTACGCAGGGGGGAATTCACCCCTCCACTTT
TRBV28	.	TRBJ2-4	TRBD1	CASSPRTGVMDIQYF	TGTGCCAGCAGTCCCAGGACAGGGGTAATGGACATTCAGTACTTC
TRBV5-6	.	TRBJ2-5	.	CASSLVAGRTETQYF	TGTGCCAGCAGCTTGGTGGCAGGGCGTACAGAGACCCAGTACTTC
TRBV5-1	.	TRBJ2-5	.	CASSSNRQYQETQYF	TGCGCCAGCAGCTCAAATCGACAGTACCAAGAGACCCAGTACTTC
TRBV3-1/TRBV3-2	.	TRBJ2-7	TRBD2	CASSQGLAGAYEQYF	TGTGCCAGCAGCCAAGGACTAGCGGGAGCCTACGAGCAGTACTTC
TRBV6-5	.	TRBJ1-2	.	CASRGVVGYTF	TGTGCCAGCAGGGGAGTCGTTGGGTACACCTTC
TRBV12-5	.	TRBJ2-7	TRBD2	CASGLLLAGYTYEQYF	TGTGCTAGTGGTTTGCTACTAGCGGGGTACACCTACGAGCAGTACTTC
TRBV19	few	TRBJ1-2	.	CASSTWGGDYGYTF	TGTGCCAGTAGTACGTGGGGGGGCGACTATGGCTACACCTTC
TRBV6-5	once	TRBJ1-1	TRBD1	CASSRDSEAFF	TGTGCCAGCAGCCGGGACAGTGAAGCTTTCTTT
TRBV2	.	TRBJ1-1	TRBD1	CASSWGGQAAEAFF	TGTGCCAGCAGCTGGGGAGGACAGGCGGCTGAAGCTTTCTTT
TRBV5-1	.	TRBJ1-1	TRBD1	CASSPDRGTTEAFF	TGCGCCAGCAGCCCGGACAGGGGGACCACTGAAGCTTTCTTT
TRBV19	.	TRBJ2-1	.	CASRIDWAGASEGQFF	TGTGCCAGCCGTATAGATTGGGCAGGGGCCTCGGAAGGGCAGTTCTTC
TRBV7-2	.	TRBJ2-5	.	CASSLRVRETQYF	TGTGCCAGCAGCTTAAGAGTCCGGGAGACCCAGTACTTC
TRBV7-6	.	TRBJ2-1	TRBD2	CASSLAAGAGGPSEQFF	TGTGCCAGCAGCTTAGCGGCAGGGGCGGGGGGCCCTTCCGAGCAGTTCTTC
TRBV9	.	TRBJ2-5	.	CASSVGQSVKTQYF	TGTGCCAGCAGCGTAGGACAGAGCGTGAAGACCCAGTACTTC
TRBV2	.	TRBJ2-2	.	CASSDGRTGTTGELFF	TGTGCCAGCAGTGACGGGAGGACAGGGACAACCGGGGAGCTGTTTTTT
TRBV2	.	TRBJ2-3	.	CASQGGPDTQYF	TGTGCCAGCCAGGGGGGCCCAGATACGCAGTATTTT
TRBV5-5	few	TRBJ2-1	TRBD1	CASSLLRQGNNEQFF	TGTGCCAGCAGCTTGCTCCGACAGGGAAACAATGAGCAGTTCTTC
TRBV5-1	.	TRBJ2-3	.	CASSLERLDTDTQYF	TGCGCCAGCAGCTTGGAGAGACTAGATACAGATACGCAGTATTTT
TRBV3-1/TRBV3-2	.	TRBJ1-1	.	CASSQRGSDTEAFF	TGTGCCAGCAGCCAAAGAGGGTCGGACACTGAAGCTTTCTTT
TRBV3-1/TRBV3-2	.	TRBJ1-5	.	CASSQGPGGSDQPQHF	TGTGCCAGCAGCCAAGGGCCGGGGGGTTCGGATCAGCCCCAGCATTTT
TRBV4-1	.	TRBJ2-7	TRBD1	CASSQGGQGYEQYF	TGCGCCAGCAGCCAAGGGGGACAGGGATACGAGCAGTACTTC
TRBV2	.	TRBJ1-2	TRBD1	CASREPGQGDYGYTF	TGTGCCAGCAGGGAACCGGGACAGGGAGACTATGGCTACACCTTC
TRBV4-2	.	TRBJ2-1	TRBD2	CASSQEVQTSGEGNEQFF	TGTGCCAGCAGCCAAGAAGTACAGACTAGCGGGGAAGGAAATGAGCAGTTCTTC
TRBV7-2	.	TRBJ2-7	TRBD2	CASSLVTSGTYEQYF	TGTGCCAGCAGCTTAGTTACTAGCGGGACCTACGAGCAGTACTTC
TRBV2	.	TRBJ2-3	TRBD2	CASGGTSGTDTQYF	TGTGCCAGCGGAGGGACTAGCGGCACAGATACGCAGTATTTT
TRBV3-1/TRBV3-2	.	TRBJ2-7	TRBD1	CASSQGTGDYEQYF	TGTGCCAGCAGCCAAGGGACAGGGGACTACGAGCAGTACTTC
TRBV14	.	TRBJ2-1	.	CASSQVRGGDEQFF	TGTGCCAGCAGCCAAGTCCGGGGAGGCGATGAGCAGTTCTTC
TRBV6-6	.	TRBJ1-2	TRBD1	CASSYGDRAAWYGYTF	TGTGCCAGCAGTTACGGTGACAGGGCCGCTTGGTATGGCTACACCTTC
TRBV3-1/TRBV3-2	once	TRBJ2-7	TRBD1	CASSPGTGPGEQYF	TGTGCCAGCAGCCCCGGGACAGGGCCTGGGGAGCAGTACTTC
TRBV2	.	TRBJ2-2	TRBD1	CASTELTGANTGELFF	TGTGCCAGCACCGAACTTACAGGGGCGAACACCGGGGAGCTGTTTTTT
TRBV3-1/TRBV3-2	few	TRBJ2-7	.	CASSLRQTYEQYF	TGTGCCAGCAGCCTTAGACAGACCTACGAGCAGTACTTC